The 3 T cell receptor beta chains given below trace back to one sample, sequenced in a study of beta chain features in type 1 diabetes (dated by TCRdb to 2016 to 2018). Broader findings and caveats from the paper: Type 1 diabetes patients showed a moderate but significant shortening of TCRB CDR3 length in all four CD4+ subsets.

Preparation of the library involved the immunoSEQ multiplex PCR assay. The entire amount of isolated RNA was reverse transcribed using the High Capacity cDNA Reverse Transcription Kit, so the sequenced TCRB transcripts were expressed ones. In TCRdb, the immuneACCESS table is reduced to in-frame sequences with V and J assigned. These tables do not hold every clone; where another copy was compared, an unresolved V gene accounts for under half, and the others remain unexplained. This sample holds 630,000 or so clones; around an eighth were observed only once. Jointly, the top ten make up 0.035% to 0.045% of the sample. No antigen has been assigned to these receptors. Sequencing was carried out using naive CD4+ T cells from blood. The meaning of the sample's cell subset or site label: true naive CD4+ T cells. These receptors were obtained from a man younger than 30 with type 1 diabetes.

This clone was found a few times. The chain links TRBV7-9 to TRBJ2-2, with D hard to call. Between the trimmed V and J ends, which lost 3 bases and 5 bases, there was a span of 4 bases. This CDR3 has 12 residues. Germline lookup yields CDR1 SEHNR and CDR2 FQNEAQ (reference sequence). For the CDR3, the DNA is TGTGCCAGCAGCTTTCAAACCGGGGAGCTGTTTTTT. Translation: CASSFQTGELFF.

Of note for this clone: Other DNA sequences in the same sample also yield this CDR3. This chain uses TRBV7-9 with TRBJ2-5; 11 nucleotides line up with TRBD2. Germline values: CDR1 SEHNR, CDR2 FQNEAQ (reference sequence). This CDR3 has 14 residues. V lost 5 bases, J lost 3 bases, and 2 bases stayed unmatched. CDR3 DNA: TGTGCCAGCAGCCTGGGACTAGCGGAAGAGACCCAGTACTTC. Its protein is CASSLGLAEETQYF.

The rearrangement uses TRBV7-8 and TRBJ1-5; tentatively, D is TRBD1 (6 bases). Germline-derived CDR1 and CDR2 are SGHVS and FQNEAQ. The CDR3 runs 15 residues. V lost 5 bases and J lost 5, with 16 bases in between. As DNA, the CDR3 is TGTGCCAGCAGCATACAGGGATGGAGGGATCAGCCCCAGCATTTT. Translating gives CASSIQGWRDQPQHF.